This T cell receptor (beta chain) is drawn from a study of cytomegalovirus exposure and HLA in healthy donors. The V gene lost 0 bases and the J gene lost 10 bases, with 13 bases spanning the gap. Germline CDR1 is LNHDA and CDR2 is SQIVND (reference sequence). The CDR3 is made up of 15 amino acids. With 60 Vbeta and 13 Jbeta primers, the PCR was carried out. Authors' processing steps: An analysis performed later counted 81 million or so unique TCR beta chains (approximately 12 million of them shared). The data were produced by immunoSEQ multiplex PCR, yet TCRdb's version contains in-frame clones alone and is incomplete. The V and J calls and clone size come from that table; D and trimming were worked out from the DNA. The sample includes more than 200,000 clones, around 70% of them seen just once.

V is TRBV19 and J is TRBJ1-6; D possibly corresponds to TRBD1 (5 bases). The sequence was collected from a middle-aged man in good health and CMV-seropositive. The sequencing sample was made of PBMCs. In nucleotides, the CDR3 is TGTGCCAGTAGTATAGATCAATTGGGGCGCTCACCCCTCCACTTT. Translated, it gives CASSIDQLGRSPLHF.